This TCR beta chain derives from a study of blood T cell repertoires in COVID-19. About the study: Specimens from acute and convalescent COVID-19 originated in the United States, Italy and Spain. The cDNA or gDNA used as material had been derived from T cells, B-cell-depleted T cells, or PBMCs.

V dropped 1 base and J dropped 4 bases, with 15 bases sitting between them. The CDR3 sequence is 16 residues long. Germline loops: CDR1 SGHAT, CDR2 FQNNGV. In the original workflow: Scientists estimated how many nucleated cells there were by amplifying reference gene primers. The table came from immunoSEQ multiplex PCR; TCRdb's copy has only in-frame clones and leaves some out. Clone size and the V and J calls come from that table; the DNA yielded D and trimming. This table has just over 70,000 clones, 90% to 95% appearing once. The V call is TRBV11-2, the J call TRBJ2-3; D gene uncertain. Sequences were obtained from peripheral blood. The TCR originated in a human donor in a cohort sampled during active COVID-19. CDR3 nucleotides: TGTGCCAGCAGCTTAGTGAGGTTTCAAGGCCCAGATACGCAGTATTTT. Amino acids: CASSLVRFQGPDTQYF.